This T cell receptor beta chain was obtained from a study of cytomegalovirus exposure and HLA in healthy donors. Notes on the study in general: The study flagged approximately 180 TCR beta chains as cytomegalovirus-associated. Reports credit the classifier with highly specific, highly sensitive diagnosis of cytomegalovirus status.

Notes on this clone: Its antigen is not known.

Sequencing was performed with immunoSEQ multiplex PCR; in TCRdb, only in-frame clones are kept and a portion is missing. Among just under 75,000 clones listed, around 94% were seen once. This TCR derives from a woman between 18 and 30 years old in good health and CMV-seropositive. Sequencing was performed on PBMCs.

The CDR3 sequence: CASSQDFGRGTDTQYF. CDR3 coding DNA: TGTGCCAGCAGCCAAGATTTCGGGAGGGGCACAGATACGCAGTATTTT. The gene calls are TRBV4-2 and TRBJ2-3, with 8 bases identical to TRBD2. J lost 1 base, V lost 0 bases, and 3 bases had no gene match. CDR1 and CDR2 from the germline V gene are LGHNA and YNFKEQ. This CDR3 contains 16 residues.